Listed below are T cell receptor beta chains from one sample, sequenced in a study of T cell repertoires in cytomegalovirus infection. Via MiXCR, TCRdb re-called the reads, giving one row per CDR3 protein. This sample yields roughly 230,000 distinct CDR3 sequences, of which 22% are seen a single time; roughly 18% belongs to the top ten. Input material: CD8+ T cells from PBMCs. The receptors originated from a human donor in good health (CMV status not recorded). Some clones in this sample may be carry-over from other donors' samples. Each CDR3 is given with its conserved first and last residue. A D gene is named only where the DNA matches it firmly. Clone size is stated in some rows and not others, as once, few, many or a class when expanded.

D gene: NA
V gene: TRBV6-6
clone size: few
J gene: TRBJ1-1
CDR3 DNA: TGTGCCAGCAGTTACAACCCCCCCGGTGGGGAGAACACTGAAGCTTTCTTT
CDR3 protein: CASSYNPPGGENTEAFF

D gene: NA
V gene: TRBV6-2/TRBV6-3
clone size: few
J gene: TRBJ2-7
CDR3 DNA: TGTGCCAGCAGTTACTCCCGCTTCGAGCAGTACTTC
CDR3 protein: CASSYSRFEQYF

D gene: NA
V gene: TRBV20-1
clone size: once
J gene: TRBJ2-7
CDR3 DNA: TGCAGTGCTAGACCGACGGACGAGCAGTACTTC
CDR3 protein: CSARPTDEQYF

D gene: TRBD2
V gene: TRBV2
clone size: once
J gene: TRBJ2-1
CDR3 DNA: TGTGCCAGCAGTGAGCCTCGCCAAATAGCGGGGGGGCCGGGTGAGCAGTTCTTC
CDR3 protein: CASSEPRQIAGGPGEQFF

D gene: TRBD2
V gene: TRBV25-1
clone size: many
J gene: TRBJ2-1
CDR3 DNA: TGTGCCAGCAGTGAATCCCACTCACCGGGACTAGCGGACAATGAGCAGTTCTTC
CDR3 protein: CASSESHSPGLADNEQFF

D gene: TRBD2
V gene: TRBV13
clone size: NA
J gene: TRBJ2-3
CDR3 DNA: TGTGCCAGCAGCTTAGAAGCGGGGGGTTATGGAGATACGCAGTATTTT
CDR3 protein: CASSLEAGGYGDTQYF

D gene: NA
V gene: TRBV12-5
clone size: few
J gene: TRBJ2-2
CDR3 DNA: TGTGCTAGTGGTTACCTACAGGGGAACACCGGGGAGCTGTTTTTT
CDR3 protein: CASGYLQGNTGELFF

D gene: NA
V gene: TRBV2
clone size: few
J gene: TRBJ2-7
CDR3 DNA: TGTGCCACCCGAGAGGGGGGCGAGCAGTACTTC
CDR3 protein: CATREGGEQYF

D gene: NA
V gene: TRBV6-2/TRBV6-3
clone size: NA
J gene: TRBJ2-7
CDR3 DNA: TGTGCCAGCAGTTACCATCGGGACGAGCAGTACTTC
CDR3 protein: CASSYHRDEQYF

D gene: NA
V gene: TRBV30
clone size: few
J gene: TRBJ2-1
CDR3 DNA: TGTGCCTGGAGCGGGACGGCGGGGAATGAGCAGTTCTTC
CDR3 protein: CAWSGTAGNEQFF

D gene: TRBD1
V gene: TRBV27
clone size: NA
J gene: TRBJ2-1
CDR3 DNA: TGTGCCAGCAGATTCGGGACAGGGGTTTACAATGAGCAGTTCTTC
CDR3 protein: CASRFGTGVYNEQFF

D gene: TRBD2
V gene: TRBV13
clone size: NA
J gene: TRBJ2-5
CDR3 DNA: TGTGCCAGCAGGCTGACTAGCGGGGACCAAGAGACCCAGTACTTC
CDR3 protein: CASRLTSGDQETQYF

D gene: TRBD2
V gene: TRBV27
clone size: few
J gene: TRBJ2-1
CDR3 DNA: TGTGCCAGCAGTTCGCGGCCAGCGGGGGGGCCGGGGAATGAGCAGTTCTTC
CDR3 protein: CASSSRPAGGPGNEQFF

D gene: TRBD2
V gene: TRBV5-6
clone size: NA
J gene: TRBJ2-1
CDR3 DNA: TGTGCCAGCAGCTTGGCCAACGGGGGGTGGACCTACAATGAGCAGTTCTTC
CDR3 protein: CASSLANGGWTYNEQFF

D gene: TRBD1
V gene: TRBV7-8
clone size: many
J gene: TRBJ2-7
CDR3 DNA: TGTGCCAGCAGCGCCGAGACAGGGTTCTACGAGCAGTACTTC
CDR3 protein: CASSAETGFYEQYF

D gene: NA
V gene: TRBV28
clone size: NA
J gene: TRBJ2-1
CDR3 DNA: TGTGCCAGCAGTTTCCCCCTGGCAGGCCCCTACAATGAGCAGTTCTTC
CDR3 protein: CASSFPLAGPYNEQFF

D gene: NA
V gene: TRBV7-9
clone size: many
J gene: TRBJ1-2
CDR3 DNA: TGTGCCAGCAGCGCAATGCTGGAGGGCTATGGCTACACCTTC
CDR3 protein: CASSAMLEGYGYTF

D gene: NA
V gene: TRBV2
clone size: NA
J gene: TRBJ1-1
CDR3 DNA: TGTGCCAGCAGTGAAGAAGCGGCTTACAACACTGAAGCTTTCTTT
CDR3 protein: CASSEEAAYNTEAFF

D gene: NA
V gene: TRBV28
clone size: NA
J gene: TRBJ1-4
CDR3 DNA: TGTGCCAGCAGTTCGGGTTTCCTGGAGGGAGCAACTAATGAAAAACTGTTTTTT
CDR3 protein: CASSSGFLEGATNEKLFF

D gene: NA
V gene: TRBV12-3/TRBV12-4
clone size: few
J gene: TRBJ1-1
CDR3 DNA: TGTGCCAGCAGGTCAGGGTTCACTGAAGCTTTCTTT
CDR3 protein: CASRSGFTEAFF

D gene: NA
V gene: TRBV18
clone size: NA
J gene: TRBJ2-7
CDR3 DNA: TGTGCCAGCTCACCTGCCGACGGAGGTAGCTCCTACGAGCAGTACTTC
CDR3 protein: CASSPADGGSSYEQYF

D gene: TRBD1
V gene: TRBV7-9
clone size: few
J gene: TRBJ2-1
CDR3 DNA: TGTGCCAGCAGCCCTGGACAGGGGGCCTCCTACAATGAGCAGTTCTTC
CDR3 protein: CASSPGQGASYNEQFF

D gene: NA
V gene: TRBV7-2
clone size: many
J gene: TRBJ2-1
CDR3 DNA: TGTGCCAGCACCCACCCGGGACTTCTGAATGTGGATGAGCAGTTCTTC
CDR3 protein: CASTHPGLLNVDEQFF

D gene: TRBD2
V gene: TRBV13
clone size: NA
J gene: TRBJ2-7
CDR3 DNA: TGTGCCAGCAGCTTAGAGACTAGCGGGGGTAACTACGAGCAGTACTTC
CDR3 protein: CASSLETSGGNYEQYF

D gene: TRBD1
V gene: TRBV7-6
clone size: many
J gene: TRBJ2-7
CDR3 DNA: TGTGCCAGCAGCTACAGGGGAATCGAGCAGTACTTC
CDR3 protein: CASSYRGIEQYF

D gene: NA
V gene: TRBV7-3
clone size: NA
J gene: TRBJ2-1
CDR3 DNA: TGTGCCAGCTCAACAGGCCTCAATGAGCAGTTCTTC
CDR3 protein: CASSTGLNEQFF

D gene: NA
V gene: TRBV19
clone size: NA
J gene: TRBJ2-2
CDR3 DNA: TGTGCCAGTACCCTTAGGAACACCGGGGAGCTGTTTTTT
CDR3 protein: CASTLRNTGELFF